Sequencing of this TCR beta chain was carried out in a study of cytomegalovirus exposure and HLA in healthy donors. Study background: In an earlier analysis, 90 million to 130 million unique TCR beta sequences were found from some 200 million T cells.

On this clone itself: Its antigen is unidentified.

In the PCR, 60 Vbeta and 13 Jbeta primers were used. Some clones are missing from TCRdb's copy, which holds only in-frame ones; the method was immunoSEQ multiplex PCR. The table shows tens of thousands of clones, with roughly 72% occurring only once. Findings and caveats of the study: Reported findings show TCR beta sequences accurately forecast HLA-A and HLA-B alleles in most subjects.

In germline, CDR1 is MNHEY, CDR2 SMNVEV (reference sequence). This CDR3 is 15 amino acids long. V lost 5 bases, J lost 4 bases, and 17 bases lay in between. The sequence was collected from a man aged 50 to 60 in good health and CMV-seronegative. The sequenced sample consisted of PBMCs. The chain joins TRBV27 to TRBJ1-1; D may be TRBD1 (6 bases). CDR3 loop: CASSPRGGVSTEAFF. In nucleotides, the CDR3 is TGTGCCAGCAGTCCGAGAGGGGGGGTTTCCACTGAAGCTTTCTTT.